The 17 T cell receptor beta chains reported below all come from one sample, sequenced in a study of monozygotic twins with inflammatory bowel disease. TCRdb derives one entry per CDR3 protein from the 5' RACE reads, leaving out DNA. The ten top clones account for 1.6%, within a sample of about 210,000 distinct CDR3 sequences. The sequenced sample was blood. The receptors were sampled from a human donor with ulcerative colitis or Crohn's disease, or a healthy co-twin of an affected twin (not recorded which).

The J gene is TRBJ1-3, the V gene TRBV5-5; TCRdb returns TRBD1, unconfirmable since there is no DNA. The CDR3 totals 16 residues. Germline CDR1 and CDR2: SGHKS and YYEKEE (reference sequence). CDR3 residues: CASSPTGFGSGNTIYF.

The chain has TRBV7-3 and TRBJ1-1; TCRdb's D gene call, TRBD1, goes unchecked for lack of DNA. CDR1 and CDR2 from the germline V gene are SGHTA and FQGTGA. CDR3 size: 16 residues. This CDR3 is CASSLFPGTRNTEAFF.

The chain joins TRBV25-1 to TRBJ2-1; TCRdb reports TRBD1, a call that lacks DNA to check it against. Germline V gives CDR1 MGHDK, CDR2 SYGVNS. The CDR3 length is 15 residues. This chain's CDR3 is CASSEVQTGRNEQFF.

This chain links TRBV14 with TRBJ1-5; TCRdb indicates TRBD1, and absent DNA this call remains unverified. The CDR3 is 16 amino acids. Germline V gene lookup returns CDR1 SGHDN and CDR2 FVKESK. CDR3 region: CASSQGCHSTNQPQHF. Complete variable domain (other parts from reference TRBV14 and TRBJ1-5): EAGVTQFPSHSVIEKGQTVTLRCDPISGHDNLYWYRRVMGKEIKFLLHFVKESKQDESGMPNNRFLAERTGGTYSTLKVQPAELEDSGVYFCASSQGCHSTNQPQHFGDGTRLSIL.

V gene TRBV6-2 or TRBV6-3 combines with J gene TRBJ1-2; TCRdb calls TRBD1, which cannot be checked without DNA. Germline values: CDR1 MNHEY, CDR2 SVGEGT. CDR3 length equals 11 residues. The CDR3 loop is CASFAGDGYTF.

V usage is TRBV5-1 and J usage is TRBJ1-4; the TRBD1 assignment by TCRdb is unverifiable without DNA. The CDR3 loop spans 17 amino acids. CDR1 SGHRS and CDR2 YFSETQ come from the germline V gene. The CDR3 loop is CASSGGQLASSSEKLFF.

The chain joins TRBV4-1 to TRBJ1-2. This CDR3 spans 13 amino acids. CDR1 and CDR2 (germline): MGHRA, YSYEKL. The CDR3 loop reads CASSHPSAEGYTF.

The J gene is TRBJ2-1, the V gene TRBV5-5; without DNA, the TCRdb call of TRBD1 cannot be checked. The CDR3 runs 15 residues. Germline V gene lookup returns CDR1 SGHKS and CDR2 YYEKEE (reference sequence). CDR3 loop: CASSLRTGPSNEQFF.

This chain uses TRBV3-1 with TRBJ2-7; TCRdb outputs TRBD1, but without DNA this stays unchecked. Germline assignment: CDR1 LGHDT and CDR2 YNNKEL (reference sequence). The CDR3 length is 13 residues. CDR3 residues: CASSDHGAPEQYF.

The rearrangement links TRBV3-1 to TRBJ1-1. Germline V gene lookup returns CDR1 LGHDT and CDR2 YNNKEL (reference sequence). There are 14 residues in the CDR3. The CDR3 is CASSQGRETTEAFF.

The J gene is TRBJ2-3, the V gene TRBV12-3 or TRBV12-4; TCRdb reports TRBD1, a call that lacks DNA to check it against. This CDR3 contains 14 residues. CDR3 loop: CASSSAGATDTQYF.

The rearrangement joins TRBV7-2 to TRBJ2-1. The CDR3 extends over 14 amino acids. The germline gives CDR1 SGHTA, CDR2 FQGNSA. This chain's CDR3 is CASSLDPGVNEQFF.

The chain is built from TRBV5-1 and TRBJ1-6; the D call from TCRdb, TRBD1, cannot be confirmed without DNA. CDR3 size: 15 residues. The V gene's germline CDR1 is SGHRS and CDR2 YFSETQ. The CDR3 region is CASSLLDSRNSPLHF.

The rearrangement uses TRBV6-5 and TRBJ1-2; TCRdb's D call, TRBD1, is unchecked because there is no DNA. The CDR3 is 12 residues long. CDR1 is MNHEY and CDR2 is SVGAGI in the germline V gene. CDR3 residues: CASSRQNYGYTF.

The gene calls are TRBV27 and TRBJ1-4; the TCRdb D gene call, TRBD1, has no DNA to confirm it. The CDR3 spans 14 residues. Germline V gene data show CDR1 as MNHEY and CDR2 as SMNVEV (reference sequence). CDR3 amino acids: CASGGQGRKEKLFF.

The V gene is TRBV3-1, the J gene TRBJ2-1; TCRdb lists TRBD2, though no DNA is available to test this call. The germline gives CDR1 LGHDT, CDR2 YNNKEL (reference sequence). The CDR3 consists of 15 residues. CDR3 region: CASSRGGASYNEQFF.

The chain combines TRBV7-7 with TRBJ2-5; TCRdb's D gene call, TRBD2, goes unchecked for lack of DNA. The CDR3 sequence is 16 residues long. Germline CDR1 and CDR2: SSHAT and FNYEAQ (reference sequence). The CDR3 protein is CASSLGLAGSEETQYF.